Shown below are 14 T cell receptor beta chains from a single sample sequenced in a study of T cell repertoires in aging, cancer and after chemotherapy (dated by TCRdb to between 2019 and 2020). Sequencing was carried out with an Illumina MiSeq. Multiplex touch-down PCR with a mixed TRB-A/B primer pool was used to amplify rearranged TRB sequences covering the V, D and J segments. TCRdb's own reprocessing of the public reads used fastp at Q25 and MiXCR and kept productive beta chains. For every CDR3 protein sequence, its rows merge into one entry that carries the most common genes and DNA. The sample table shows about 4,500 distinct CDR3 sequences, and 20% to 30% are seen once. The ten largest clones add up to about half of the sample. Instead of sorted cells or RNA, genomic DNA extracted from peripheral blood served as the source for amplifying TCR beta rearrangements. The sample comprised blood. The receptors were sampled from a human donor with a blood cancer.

The CDR3 loop reads CASSIGQGASTDTQYF. The CDR3 nucleotides read TGTGCCAGTAGTATCGGACAGGGGGCAAGCACAGATACGCAGTATTTT. The chain combines TRBV19 with TRBJ2-3; 11 bases align to TRBD1. Germline CDR1 is LNHDA and CDR2 is SQIVND (reference sequence). Unmatched junction bases numbered 2, after V lost 3 bases and J lost 0 bases. CDR3 length: 16 residues.

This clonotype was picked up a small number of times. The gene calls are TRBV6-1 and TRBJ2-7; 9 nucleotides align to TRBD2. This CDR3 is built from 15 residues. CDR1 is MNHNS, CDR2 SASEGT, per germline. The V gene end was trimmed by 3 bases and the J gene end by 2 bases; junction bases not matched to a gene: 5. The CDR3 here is CASSDGSGGAYEQYF. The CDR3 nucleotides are TGTGCCAGCAGTGATGGTAGCGGGGGAGCCTACGAGCAGTACTTC.

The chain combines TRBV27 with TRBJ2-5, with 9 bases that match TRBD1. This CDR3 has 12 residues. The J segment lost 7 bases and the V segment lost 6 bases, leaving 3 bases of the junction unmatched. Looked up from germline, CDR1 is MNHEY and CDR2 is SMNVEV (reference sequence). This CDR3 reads CASSRGQGTQYF. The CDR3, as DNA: TGTGCCAGCAGCCGGGGACAGGGGACCCAGTACTTC.

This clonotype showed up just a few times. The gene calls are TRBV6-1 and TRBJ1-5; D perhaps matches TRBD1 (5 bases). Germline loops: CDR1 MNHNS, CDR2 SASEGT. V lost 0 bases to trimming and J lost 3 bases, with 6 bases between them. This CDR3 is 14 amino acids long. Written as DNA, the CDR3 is TGTGCCAGCAGTGAAGCAGGGGACAATCAGCCCCAGCATTTT. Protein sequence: CASSEAGDNQPQHF.

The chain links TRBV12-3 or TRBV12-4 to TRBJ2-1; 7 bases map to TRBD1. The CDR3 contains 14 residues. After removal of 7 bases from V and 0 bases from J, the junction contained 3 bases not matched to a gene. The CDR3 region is CASTRDSSYNEQFF. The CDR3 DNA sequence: TGTGCCAGCACCCGGGACAGCTCCTACAATGAGCAGTTCTTC.

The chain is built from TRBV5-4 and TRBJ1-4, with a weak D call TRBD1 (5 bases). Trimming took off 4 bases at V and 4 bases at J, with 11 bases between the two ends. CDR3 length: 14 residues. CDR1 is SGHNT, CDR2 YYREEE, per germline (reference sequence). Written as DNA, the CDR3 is TGTGCCAGCAGCCCCGGGGCGGGTAATGAAAAACTGTTTTTT. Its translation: CASSPGAGNEKLFF.

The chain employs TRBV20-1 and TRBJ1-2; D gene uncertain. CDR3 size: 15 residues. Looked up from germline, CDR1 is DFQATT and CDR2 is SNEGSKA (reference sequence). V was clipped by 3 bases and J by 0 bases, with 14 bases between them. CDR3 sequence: CSASPSSSANYGYTF. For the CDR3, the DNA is TGCAGTGCTAGTCCTTCGAGCTCAGCTAACTATGGCTACACCTTC.

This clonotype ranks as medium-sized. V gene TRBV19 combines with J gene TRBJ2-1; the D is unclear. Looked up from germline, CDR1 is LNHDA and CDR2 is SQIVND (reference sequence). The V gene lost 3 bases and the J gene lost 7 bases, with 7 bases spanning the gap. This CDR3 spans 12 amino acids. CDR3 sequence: CASSMWGNEQFF. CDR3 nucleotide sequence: TGTGCCAGTAGTATGTGGGGTAATGAGCAGTTCTTC. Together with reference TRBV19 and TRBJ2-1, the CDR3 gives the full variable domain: DGGITQSPKYLFRKEGQNVTLSCEQNLNHDAMYWYRQDPGQGLRLIYYSQIVNDFQKGDIAEGYSVSREKKESFPLTVTSAQKNPTAFYLCASSMWGNEQFFGPGTRLTVL.

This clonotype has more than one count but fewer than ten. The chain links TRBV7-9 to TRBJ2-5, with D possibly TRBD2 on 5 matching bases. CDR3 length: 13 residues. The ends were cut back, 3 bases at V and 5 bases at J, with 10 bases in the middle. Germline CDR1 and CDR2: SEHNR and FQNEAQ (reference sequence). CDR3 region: CASSFGVVETQYF. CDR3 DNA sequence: TGTGCCAGCAGCTTCGGGGTCGTGGAGACCCAGTACTTC.

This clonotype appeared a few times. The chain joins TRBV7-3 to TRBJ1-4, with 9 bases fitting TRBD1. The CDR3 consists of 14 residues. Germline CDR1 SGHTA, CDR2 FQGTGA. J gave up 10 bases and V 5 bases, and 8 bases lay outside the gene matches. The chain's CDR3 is CASSPTGGTPKLFF. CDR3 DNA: TGTGCCAGCAGCCCGACAGGGGGGACGCCAAAACTGTTTTTT.

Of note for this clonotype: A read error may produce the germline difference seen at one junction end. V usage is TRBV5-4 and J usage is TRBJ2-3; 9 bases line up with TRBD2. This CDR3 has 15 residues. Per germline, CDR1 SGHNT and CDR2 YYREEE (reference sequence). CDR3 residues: CASSSIAGGTDTQYF. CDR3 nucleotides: TGCGCCAGCAGCTCTATAGCGGGAGGCACAGATACGCAGTATTTT.

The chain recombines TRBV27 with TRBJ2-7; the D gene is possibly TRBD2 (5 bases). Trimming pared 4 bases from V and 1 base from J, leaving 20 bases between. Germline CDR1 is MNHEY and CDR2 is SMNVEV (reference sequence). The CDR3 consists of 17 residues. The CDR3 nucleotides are TGTGCCAGCAGTTCCCCGGGGTTGAGCGATAGGTCCTACGAGCAGTACTTC. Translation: CASSSPGLSDRSYEQYF.

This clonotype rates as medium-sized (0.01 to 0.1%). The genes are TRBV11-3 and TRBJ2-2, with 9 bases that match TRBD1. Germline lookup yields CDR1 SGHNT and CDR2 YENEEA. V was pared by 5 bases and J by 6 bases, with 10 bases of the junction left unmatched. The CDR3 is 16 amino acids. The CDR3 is CASSTRDRDGAGELFF. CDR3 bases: TGTGCCAGCAGCACCCGGGACAGGGACGGAGCCGGGGAGCTGTTTTTT.

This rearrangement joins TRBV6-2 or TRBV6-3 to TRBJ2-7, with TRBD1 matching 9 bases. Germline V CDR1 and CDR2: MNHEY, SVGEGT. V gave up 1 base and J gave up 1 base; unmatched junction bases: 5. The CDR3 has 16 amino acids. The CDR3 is CASSYYGTGRSYEQYF. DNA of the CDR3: TGTGCCAGCAGTTACTACGGGACAGGGAGATCCTACGAGCAGTACTTC.